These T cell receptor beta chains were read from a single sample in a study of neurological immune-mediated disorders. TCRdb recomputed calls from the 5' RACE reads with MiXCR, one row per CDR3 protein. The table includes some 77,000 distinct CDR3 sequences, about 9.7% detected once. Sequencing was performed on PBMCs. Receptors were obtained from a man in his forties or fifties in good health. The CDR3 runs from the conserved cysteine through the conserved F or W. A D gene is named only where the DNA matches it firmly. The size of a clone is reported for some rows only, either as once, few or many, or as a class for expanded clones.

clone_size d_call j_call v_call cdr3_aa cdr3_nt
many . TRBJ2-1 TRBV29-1 CSGGSNEQFF TGCAGCGGGGGGTCCAATGAGCAGTTCTTC
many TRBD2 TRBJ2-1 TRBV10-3 CAITESGGFSYNEQFF TGTGCCATCACCGAGAGCGGGGGATTCTCCTACAATGAGCAGTTCTTC
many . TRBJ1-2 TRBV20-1 CSARDHTNYGYTF TGCAGTGCTAGAGATCACACGAACTATGGCTACACCTTC
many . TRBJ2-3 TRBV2 CASSAVTGAYTDTQYF TGTGCCAGCAGTGCGGTTACGGGGGCATACACAGATACGCAGTATTTT
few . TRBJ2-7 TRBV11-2 CASSLAGQTSWEQYF TGTGCCAGCAGCTTAGCTGGTCAGACCTCCTGGGAGCAGTACTTC
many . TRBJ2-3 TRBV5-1 CASSPPLGTSTDTQYF TGCGCCAGCAGCCCGCCCTTGGGTACTAGCACAGATACGCAGTATTTT
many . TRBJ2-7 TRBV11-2 CASSLDGGRGTYEQYF TGTGCCAGCAGCTTAGATGGGGGTAGAGGGACCTACGAGCAGTACTTC
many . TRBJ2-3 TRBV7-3 CASSLNQGLSDTQYF TGTGCCAGCAGCTTAAACCAGGGGCTTTCAGATACGCAGTATTTT
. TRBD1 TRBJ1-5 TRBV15 CATSTTGVWQPQHF TGTGCCACCAGTACCACAGGGGTCTGGCAGCCCCAGCATTTT
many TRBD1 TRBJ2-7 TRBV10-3 CAISEPGTVRSEQYF TGTGCCATCAGTGAACCCGGGACAGTGCGCTCCGAGCAGTACTTC
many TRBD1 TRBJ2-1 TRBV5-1 CASSLQQGAQYNEQFF TGCGCCAGCAGCTTACAACAGGGGGCCCAGTACAATGAGCAGTTCTTC
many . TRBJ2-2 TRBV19 CASSIGQASGELFF TGTGCCAGTAGTATAGGACAGGCGTCCGGGGAGCTGTTTTTT
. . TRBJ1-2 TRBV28 CASGLDGPTYGYTF TGTGCCAGCGGTTTGGACGGACCTACCTATGGCTACACCTTC
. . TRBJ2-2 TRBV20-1 CSAQRQWETGERFF TGCAGTGCCCAACGCCAGTGGGAGACCGGGGAGCGGTTTTTT
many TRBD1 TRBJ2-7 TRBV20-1 CSARDRAGGREQYF TGCAGTGCTAGAGATCGGGCAGGGGGTCGCGAGCAGTACTTC
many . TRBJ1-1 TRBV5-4 CASSMPGAGGTEAFF TGTGCCAGCAGCATGCCCGGGGCGGGGGGCACTGAAGCTTTCTTT
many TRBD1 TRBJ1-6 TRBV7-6 CASSPRRGQVNSPLHF TGTGCCAGCAGCCCCCGTCGGGGACAGGTTAATTCACCCCTCCACTTT
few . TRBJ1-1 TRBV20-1 CSATPPGRDEAFF TGCAGTGCTACCCCTCCGGGGAGGGATGAAGCTTTCTTT